This is a list of T cell receptor beta chains from one sample in a study of OX40 agonist ivuxolimab in advanced cancers. TCRdb keeps only in-frame clones here, not all; method: immunoSEQ multiplex PCR. This sample has around 63,000 clones, with 79% found just once. Sequencing used CD4+ or CD8+ T cells sorted from blood, obtained in a trial of the OX40 agonist ivuxolimab. The receptors originated from an adult with an advanced solid tumor such as melanoma, head and neck, liver or kidney cancer. CDR3s include the opening cysteine and the closing phenylalanine or tryptophan. A D gene is named only where the DNA matches it firmly. Clone size is not always given. Where it is, it says once, few, many or a class for expanded clones.

cdr3_aa: CASSQRTGMVTDTQYF
cdr3_nt: TGTGCCAGCAGCCAAAGGACAGGGATGGTCACAGATACGCAGTATTTT
j_call: TRBJ2-3
clone_size: -
v_call: TRBV7-2
d_call: TRBD1

cdr3_aa: CASSLTRDRTYEQYF
cdr3_nt: TGTGCCAGCAGCTTGACCCGGGACAGAACTTACGAGCAGTACTTC
j_call: TRBJ2-7
clone_size: -
v_call: TRBV7-9
d_call: TRBD1

cdr3_aa: CASSKVPRYLAGEETQYF
cdr3_nt: TGTGCCAGTAGTAAGGTCCCGAGGTATTTGGCGGGAGAAGAGACCCAGTACTTC
j_call: TRBJ2-5
clone_size: -
v_call: TRBV19
d_call: TRBD2

cdr3_aa: CASSPWTGSDEQFF
cdr3_nt: TGTGCCAGCAGTCCCTGGACAGGATCTGATGAGCAGTTCTTC
j_call: TRBJ2-1
clone_size: -
v_call: TRBV6-5
d_call: TRBD1

cdr3_aa: CASRPELAGRNEQFF
cdr3_nt: TGTGCCAGCAGACCCGAGTTAGCGGGGAGGAATGAGCAGTTCTTC
j_call: TRBJ2-1
clone_size: once
v_call: TRBV7-2
d_call: TRBD2

cdr3_aa: CASSHLTANYGYTF
cdr3_nt: TGCGCCAGCAGCCACCTGACAGCGAACTATGGCTACACCTTC
j_call: TRBJ1-2
clone_size: -
v_call: TRBV4-3
d_call: -

cdr3_aa: CASSDGQGWDEQFF
cdr3_nt: TGTGCCAGCAGTGATGGACAGGGCTGGGATGAGCAGTTCTTC
j_call: TRBJ2-1
clone_size: -
v_call: TRBV6-1
d_call: TRBD1

cdr3_aa: CASSRSRDGRRGQYF
cdr3_nt: TGTGCCAGCAGCCGTAGCCGGGACGGACGCAGGGGCCAGTACTTC
j_call: TRBJ2-5
clone_size: -
v_call: TRBV7-2
d_call: -

cdr3_aa: CASSQETGGSGNTIYF
cdr3_nt: TGCGCCAGCAGCCAAGAAACGGGGGGTTCTGGAAACACCATATATTTT
j_call: TRBJ1-3
clone_size: -
v_call: TRBV4-3
d_call: -

cdr3_aa: CASSPTIGTEAFF
cdr3_nt: TGTGCCAGCAGTCCCACCATCGGCACTGAAGCTTTCTTT
j_call: TRBJ1-1
clone_size: -
v_call: TRBV27
d_call: -

cdr3_aa: CASSLGLASSYEQYF
cdr3_nt: TGTGCCAGCAGCTTAGGTTTAGCGTCGTCCTACGAGCAGTACTTC
j_call: TRBJ2-7
clone_size: -
v_call: TRBV7-9
d_call: -

cdr3_aa: CASSPGLMNSPLHF
cdr3_nt: TGTGCCAGCAGCCCCGGACTGATGAATTCACCCCTCCACTTT
j_call: TRBJ1-6
clone_size: -
v_call: TRBV7-2
d_call: -

cdr3_aa: CASSYSLSNEKLFF
cdr3_nt: TGTGCCAGCAGTTACTCGTTGAGTAATGAAAAACTGTTTTTT
j_call: TRBJ1-4
clone_size: -
v_call: TRBV6-5
d_call: -

cdr3_aa: CASSRRQGPATNEKLFF
cdr3_nt: TGTGCCAGCAGCAGACGACAGGGGCCTGCAACTAATGAAAAACTGTTTTTT
j_call: TRBJ1-4
clone_size: -
v_call: TRBV7-9
d_call: TRBD1

cdr3_aa: CASSLGRQPQHF
cdr3_nt: TGTGCCAGCAGTTTAGGGCGGCAGCCCCAGCATTTT
j_call: TRBJ1-5
clone_size: -
v_call: TRBV28
d_call: -

cdr3_aa: CAWSAGVAQYF
cdr3_nt: TGTGCCTGGAGCGCCGGGGTGGCCCAGTACTTC
j_call: TRBJ2-5
clone_size: -
v_call: TRBV30
d_call: -

cdr3_aa: CSVEDPREVTIYF
cdr3_nt: TGCAGCGTTGAGGACCCCCGGGAGGTCACCATATATTTT
j_call: TRBJ1-3
clone_size: -
v_call: TRBV29-1
d_call: -

cdr3_aa: CASSSVDSLASYRSPLHF
cdr3_nt: TGCGCCAGCAGCTCCGTCGACAGTCTAGCCTCGTATAGATCACCCCTCCACTTT
j_call: TRBJ1-6
clone_size: -
v_call: TRBV4-1
d_call: -

cdr3_aa: CASSDRLAGVPYEQFF
cdr3_nt: TGTGCCAGCAGTGACCGACTAGCGGGAGTACCGTATGAGCAGTTCTTC
j_call: TRBJ2-1
clone_size: once
v_call: TRBV6-1
d_call: TRBD2

cdr3_aa: CASSRWEGSSTPGSTYNEQFF
cdr3_nt: TGTGCCAGCAGCCGGTGGGAGGGGAGCTCAACCCCGGGGAGTACCTACAATGAGCAGTTCTTC
j_call: TRBJ2-1
clone_size: -
v_call: TRBV7-6
d_call: TRBD2

cdr3_aa: CASRGPKVPYEQYF
cdr3_nt: TGTGCCAGCAGGGGCCCTAAGGTCCCCTACGAGCAGTACTTC
j_call: TRBJ2-7
clone_size: -
v_call: TRBV27
d_call: -

cdr3_aa: CANPRGPYGYTF
cdr3_nt: TGTGCCAACCCACGAGGGCCCTATGGCTACACCTTC
j_call: TRBJ1-2
clone_size: -
v_call: TRBV2
d_call: -

cdr3_aa: CASSQAGGRQPQHF
cdr3_nt: TGTGCCAGCAGCCAAGCGGGGGGTCGACAGCCCCAGCATTTT
j_call: TRBJ1-5
clone_size: -
v_call: TRBV14
d_call: -

cdr3_aa: CASTLPTGIFYGYTF
cdr3_nt: TGTGCCAGCACCCTACCGACAGGAATATTCTATGGCTACACCTTC
j_call: TRBJ1-2
clone_size: -
v_call: TRBV6-1
d_call: -

cdr3_aa: CASSPSWDRGGLAGGFLSHEQYF
cdr3_nt: TGTGCCAGCAGTCCCAGTTGGGACAGGGGTGGACTAGCGGGAGGATTCCTCTCACACGAGCAGTACTTC
j_call: TRBJ2-7
clone_size: -
v_call: TRBV28
d_call: TRBD2

cdr3_aa: CASSLQESTPKNIQYF
cdr3_nt: TGTGCCAGCAGTTTGCAGGAGTCTACCCCCAAAAACATTCAGTACTTC
j_call: TRBJ2-4
clone_size: -
v_call: TRBV28
d_call: -

cdr3_aa: CTSSQDWLAAPGSYNEQFF
cdr3_nt: TGCACCAGCAGCCAAGATTGGCTAGCGGCCCCGGGCTCCTACAATGAGCAGTTCTTC
j_call: TRBJ2-1
clone_size: -
v_call: TRBV1
d_call: -

cdr3_aa: CASSLVRGFAYEQYF
cdr3_nt: TGTGCCAGCAGCTTAGTCAGGGGGTTTGCCTACGAGCAGTACTTC
j_call: TRBJ2-7
clone_size: -
v_call: TRBV7-2
d_call: TRBD1

cdr3_aa: CSVVPGPSLEQYF
cdr3_nt: TGCAGCGTTGTCCCCGGGCCGAGTTTGGAGCAGTACTTC
j_call: TRBJ2-7
clone_size: -
v_call: TRBV29-1
d_call: -

cdr3_aa: CASSLAPTGGAGGELFF
cdr3_nt: TGTGCCAGCAGCTTAGCCCCGACAGGGGGCGCCGGCGGGGAGCTGTTTTTT
j_call: TRBJ2-2
clone_size: -
v_call: TRBV7-3
d_call: TRBD1

cdr3_aa: CASSFSGAYNEQFF
cdr3_nt: TGTGCCAGCAGCTTCTCGGGGGCCTACAATGAGCAGTTCTTC
j_call: TRBJ2-1
clone_size: -
v_call: TRBV7-2
d_call: -

cdr3_aa: CASSLGFGTGRNEQFF
cdr3_nt: TGTGCCAGCAGCTTAGGTTTCGGGACAGGACGCAATGAGCAGTTCTTC
j_call: TRBJ2-1
clone_size: -
v_call: TRBV7-9
d_call: TRBD1

cdr3_aa: CSVAAFYEQYF
cdr3_nt: TGCAGTGTAGCGGCATTCTACGAGCAGTACTTC
j_call: TRBJ2-7
clone_size: -
v_call: TRBV20-1
d_call: -

cdr3_aa: CASSAPSRGTDTQYF
cdr3_nt: TGTGCCAGCAGCGCACCGTCTAGAGGGACAGATACGCAGTATTTT
j_call: TRBJ2-3
clone_size: -
v_call: TRBV6-5
d_call: -

cdr3_aa: CASSGRDSEGETQYF
cdr3_nt: TGTGCCAGCAGCGGACGGGACAGCGAAGGAGAGACCCAGTACTTC
j_call: TRBJ2-5
clone_size: -
v_call: TRBV9
d_call: TRBD1

cdr3_aa: CASSTPFETGELFF
cdr3_nt: TGTGCCAGCAGCACCCCCTTCGAGACCGGGGAGCTGTTTTTT
j_call: TRBJ2-2
clone_size: once
v_call: TRBV14
d_call: -

cdr3_aa: CASSLGQRAQETQYF
cdr3_nt: TGTGCCAGCAGCTTGGGCCAGCGGGCACAAGAGACCCAGTACTTC
j_call: TRBJ2-5
clone_size: -
v_call: TRBV7-2
d_call: -

cdr3_aa: CASSLSAHYGHTF
cdr3_nt: TGTGCCAGCAGCCTCTCGGCTCACTATGGCCACACCTTC
j_call: TRBJ1-2
clone_size: -
v_call: TRBV11-2
d_call: -

cdr3_aa: CASSLVAGGAYEQYF
cdr3_nt: TGTGCCAGCAGCTTGGTAGCGGGAGGGGCCTACGAGCAGTACTTC
j_call: TRBJ2-7
clone_size: -
v_call: TRBV5-6
d_call: TRBD2

cdr3_aa: CAISDWSGAQHF
cdr3_nt: TGTGCCATCAGCGACTGGTCGGGGGCCCAGCATTTT
j_call: TRBJ1-5
clone_size: -
v_call: TRBV10-3
d_call: -

cdr3_aa: CASSQVTGAGGAYGYTF
cdr3_nt: TGTGCCAGCAGCCAAGTCACAGGGGCTGGTGGTGCCTATGGCTACACCTTC
j_call: TRBJ1-2
clone_size: few
v_call: TRBV14
d_call: TRBD1

cdr3_aa: CASSSSGPPYEQYF
cdr3_nt: TGTGCCAGCAGCTCCAGCGGGCCTCCCTACGAGCAGTACTTC
j_call: TRBJ2-7
clone_size: -
v_call: TRBV6-6
d_call: -

cdr3_aa: CASSPLVAGGRTASYNEQFF
cdr3_nt: TGCGCCAGCAGCCCGTTGGTAGCGGGGGGTCGAACAGCTTCCTACAATGAGCAGTTCTTC
j_call: TRBJ2-1
clone_size: -
v_call: TRBV5-1
d_call: TRBD2

cdr3_aa: CASSWGVGSNQPQHF
cdr3_nt: TGTGCCAGCAGTTGGGGGGTTGGTAGCAATCAGCCCCAGCATTTT
j_call: TRBJ1-5
clone_size: -
v_call: TRBV2
d_call: -

cdr3_aa: CASSKRLAGGWEQYF
cdr3_nt: TGTGCCAGTAGTAAACGACTAGCGGGAGGTTGGGAGCAGTACTTC
j_call: TRBJ2-7
clone_size: -
v_call: TRBV19
d_call: TRBD2

cdr3_aa: CASSSGRRGQEEQFF
cdr3_nt: TGTGCCAGCAGCTCGGGGAGACGGGGTCAGGAAGAGCAGTTCTTC
j_call: TRBJ2-1
clone_size: -
v_call: TRBV7-3
d_call: -

cdr3_aa: CASSSPRSVNTEAFF
cdr3_nt: TGTGCCAGCAGTTCCCCGAGGAGTGTGAACACTGAAGCTTTCTTT
j_call: TRBJ1-1
clone_size: -
v_call: TRBV6-5
d_call: -

cdr3_aa: CASSSSGFEGTQYF
cdr3_nt: TGTGCCAGCAGTTCTAGCGGGTTTGAAGGGACCCAGTACTTC
j_call: TRBJ2-5
clone_size: -
v_call: TRBV28
d_call: TRBD2

cdr3_aa: CASSQSERGLGEQYF
cdr3_nt: TGCGCCAGCAGCCAGTCGGAGCGGGGGCTGGGCGAGCAGTACTTC
j_call: TRBJ2-7
clone_size: few
v_call: TRBV4-3
d_call: TRBD2

cdr3_aa: CASSFNVPSARGDFTYEQYF
cdr3_nt: TGTGCCAGCAGCTTTAACGTTCCCTCAGCACGGGGGGACTTTACCTACGAGCAGTACTTC
j_call: TRBJ2-7
clone_size: -
v_call: TRBV7-6
d_call: TRBD2

cdr3_aa: CASSLDFTRADTQYF
cdr3_nt: TGTGCCAGCAGCTTAGACTTCACGAGGGCAGATACGCAGTATTTT
j_call: TRBJ2-3
clone_size: -
v_call: TRBV7-3
d_call: -

cdr3_aa: CASSLSSDRGHIQPQHF
cdr3_nt: TGTGCCAGCAGCTTATCCTCCGACAGGGGGCATATTCAGCCCCAGCATTTT
j_call: TRBJ1-5
clone_size: few
v_call: TRBV7-9
d_call: TRBD1

cdr3_aa: CASSAVKGSGNTIYF
cdr3_nt: TGTGCCAGCAGCGCGGTAAAGGGCTCTGGAAACACCATATATTTT
j_call: TRBJ1-3
clone_size: few
v_call: TRBV11-2
d_call: -

cdr3_aa: CASSPRDRGEEQYF
cdr3_nt: TGTGCCAGCTCACCAAGGGACAGGGGTGAAGAGCAGTACTTC
j_call: TRBJ2-7
clone_size: -
v_call: TRBV18
d_call: TRBD1

cdr3_aa: CASSFPGPGTEAFF
cdr3_nt: TGTGCCAGCAGCTTCCCTGGGCCGGGCACTGAAGCTTTCTTT
j_call: TRBJ1-1
clone_size: -
v_call: TRBV11-2
d_call: -

cdr3_aa: CASSPRAVENTGELFF
cdr3_nt: TGTGCCAGCAGCCCCCGGGCGGTCGAGAACACCGGGGAGCTGTTTTTT
j_call: TRBJ2-2
clone_size: once
v_call: TRBV9
d_call: -